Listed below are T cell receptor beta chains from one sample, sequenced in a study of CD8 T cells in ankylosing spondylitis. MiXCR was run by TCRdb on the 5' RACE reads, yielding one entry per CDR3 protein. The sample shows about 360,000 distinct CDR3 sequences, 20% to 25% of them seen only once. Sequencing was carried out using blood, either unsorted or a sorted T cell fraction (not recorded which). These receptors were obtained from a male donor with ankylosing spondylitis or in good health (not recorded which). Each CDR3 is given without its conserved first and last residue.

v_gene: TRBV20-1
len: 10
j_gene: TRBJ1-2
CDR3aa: SALGEVHGYT

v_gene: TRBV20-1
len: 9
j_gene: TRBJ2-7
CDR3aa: SAREITEQY

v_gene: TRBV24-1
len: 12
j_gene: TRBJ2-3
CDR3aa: ATQGGGTTDTQY

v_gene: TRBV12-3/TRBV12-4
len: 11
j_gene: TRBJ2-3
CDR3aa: ASSFLVADTQY

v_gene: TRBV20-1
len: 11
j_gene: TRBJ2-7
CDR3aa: SARKRGVYEQY

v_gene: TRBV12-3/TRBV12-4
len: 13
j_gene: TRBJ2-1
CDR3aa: ASSLTGGGYNEQF

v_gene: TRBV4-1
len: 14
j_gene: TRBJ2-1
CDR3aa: ASSLGGSSSYNEQF

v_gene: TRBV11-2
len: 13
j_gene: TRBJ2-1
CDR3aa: ASRLTGGPYNEQF

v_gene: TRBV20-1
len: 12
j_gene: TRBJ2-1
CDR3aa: SARDRQAYNEQF

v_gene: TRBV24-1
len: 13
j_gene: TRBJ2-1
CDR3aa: ATSLGGGPEDEQF

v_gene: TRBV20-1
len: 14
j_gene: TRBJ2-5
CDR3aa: SAPPLFGGQQETQY

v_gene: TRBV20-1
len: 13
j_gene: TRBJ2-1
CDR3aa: SASSGGASYNEQF

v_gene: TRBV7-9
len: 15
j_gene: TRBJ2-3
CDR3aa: ASSPRSTGWGTDTQY

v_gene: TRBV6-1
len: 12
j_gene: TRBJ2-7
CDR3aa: ASSDRDSTYEQY

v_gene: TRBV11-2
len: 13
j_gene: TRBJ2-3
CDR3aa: ASSPWVRSTDTQY

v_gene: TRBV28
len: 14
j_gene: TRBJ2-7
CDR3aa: ASSRSRDKATYEQY

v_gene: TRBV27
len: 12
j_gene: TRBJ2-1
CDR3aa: ASSYTTGGHEQF

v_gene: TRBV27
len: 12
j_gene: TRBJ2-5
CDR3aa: ASSLGDSRETQY

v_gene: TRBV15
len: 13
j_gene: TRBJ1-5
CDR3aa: ATSRGGIREQPQH

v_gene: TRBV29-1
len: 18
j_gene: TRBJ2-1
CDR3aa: SVEVPLGTSGGASYNEQF